These T cell receptor beta chains were read from a single sample in a study of monozygotic twins with inflammatory bowel disease. TCRdb reprocessed the 5' RACE reads, keeping one entry per CDR3 protein, no DNA. Its table records 310,000 or so distinct CDR3 sequences. Sequencing was performed on blood. The receptor set was obtained from a human donor with ulcerative colitis or Crohn's disease, or a healthy co-twin of an affected twin (not recorded which). The CDR3 runs from the conserved cysteine through the conserved F or W.

j_call v_call cdr3_aa
TRBJ2-1 TRBV3-1 CASSLGLAGTYNEQFF
TRBJ2-1 TRBV12-3/TRBV12-4 CASRTGGVYNEQFF
TRBJ2-5 TRBV4-2 CASSQDLAGGPRETQYF
TRBJ2-3 TRBV30 CAWSATSWDTQYF
TRBJ2-7 TRBV5-1 CEGGQPAEQYF
TRBJ2-3 TRBV5-6 CASSSGLAGGRGDTQYF
TRBJ1-1 TRBV6-1 CATTHPRGNTEAFF
TRBJ1-2 TRBV25-1 CASSGATGRYGYTF
TRBJ1-1 TRBV28 CASSRLMNTEAFF
TRBJ1-2 TRBV28 CASRATGNRGYTF
TRBJ2-5 TRBV7-9 CASHLLKETQYF
TRBJ2-3 TRBV20-1 CSAKKATDRAPDTQYF
TRBJ2-2 TRBV12-3/TRBV12-4 CASRPTTRNTGELFF
TRBJ2-1 TRBV5-1 CASSYLTGSYNEQFF
TRBJ2-1 TRBV29-1 CSVVGGVEQFF
TRBJ1-4 TRBV9 CASSVSGSHEKLFF
TRBJ1-1 TRBV6-2/TRBV6-3 CASSYRWGATEAFF
TRBJ2-3 TRBV10-3 CAISDRTGGSGTDTQYF
TRBJ2-1 TRBV28 CASRRELAGRAYNEQFF
TRBJ2-4 TRBV11-2 CASSPGTAGFQYF
TRBJ2-1 TRBV20-1 CSAARPGTGFEQFF
TRBJ1-4 TRBV7-9 CASSSLQGIREKLFF
TRBJ2-3 TRBV12-3/TRBV12-4 CASSLQVSADTQYF
TRBJ2-2 TRBV6-2/TRBV6-3 CASSYQGGATGELFF
TRBJ2-5 TRBV24-1 CATSDSRGPGETQYF
TRBJ2-3 TRBV7-3 CASSISGRETDTQYF
TRBJ1-6 TRBV19 CASSIDPGQNSPLHF
TRBJ2-7 TRBV27 CASSLSLGTEQYF
TRBJ2-1 TRBV7-9 CASSFRTSGGIRSYNEQFF
TRBJ2-3 TRBV18 CASSPPRGWTDTQYF
TRBJ2-7 TRBV6-5 CASSSRGAPSYEQYF
TRBJ2-7 TRBV5-5 CASSLLASGSYEQYF
TRBJ1-1 TRBV4-3 CASSQVRGASNTEAFF
TRBJ2-1 TRBV5-1 CASSLVLADNEQFF
TRBJ1-1 TRBV5-5 CASSRGGSRANTEAFF
TRBJ2-1 TRBV3-1 CASSRLIRDRSSYNEQFF
TRBJ2-2 TRBV6-2/TRBV6-3 CASTIPGHNTGELFF
TRBJ1-6 TRBV27 CASSPSSYNSPLHF
TRBJ2-1 TRBV28 CASSSTLETHNEQFF
TRBJ2-2 TRBV20-1 CSARDPTGGSAGELFF
TRBJ2-1 TRBV19 CASSIISGSPHEQFF
TRBJ2-3 TRBV20-1 CSARVAGVITDTQYF
TRBJ2-1 TRBV7-4 CASSAWPWTGGSAPPGDNEQFF
TRBJ2-2 TRBV20-1 CSAKPGTGRNTGELFF
TRBJ2-7 TRBV6-7 CASSYTYEQYF
TRBJ2-7 TRBV2 CASSVASGGDDPYEQYF
TRBJ1-2 TRBV7-2 CASSLAGFANYGYTF
TRBJ2-7 TRBV14 CASSAGRGTHEQYF
TRBJ2-3 TRBV28 CASRRGGRTDTQYF
TRBJ2-2 TRBV20-1 CSARIGGSNTGELFF
TRBJ2-7 TRBV12-3/TRBV12-4 CASSLKVRLDSLTYEQYF
TRBJ1-6 TRBV5-4 CASSLQGYKSPLHF
TRBJ2-7 TRBV12-3/TRBV12-4 CASSSGLWSAAPSYEQYF